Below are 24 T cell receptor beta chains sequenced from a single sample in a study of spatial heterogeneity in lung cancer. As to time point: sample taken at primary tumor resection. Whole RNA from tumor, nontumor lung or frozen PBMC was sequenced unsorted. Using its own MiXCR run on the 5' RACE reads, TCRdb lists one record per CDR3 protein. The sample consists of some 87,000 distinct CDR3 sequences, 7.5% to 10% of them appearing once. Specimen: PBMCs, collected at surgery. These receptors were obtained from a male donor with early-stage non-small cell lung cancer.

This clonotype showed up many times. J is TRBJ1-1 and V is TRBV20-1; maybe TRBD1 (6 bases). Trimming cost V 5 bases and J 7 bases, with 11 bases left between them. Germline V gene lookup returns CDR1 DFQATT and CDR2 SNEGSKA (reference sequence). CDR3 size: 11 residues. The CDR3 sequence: CSASDSIEAFF. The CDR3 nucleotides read TGCAGTGCTTCGGACAGCATTGAAGCTTTCTTT.

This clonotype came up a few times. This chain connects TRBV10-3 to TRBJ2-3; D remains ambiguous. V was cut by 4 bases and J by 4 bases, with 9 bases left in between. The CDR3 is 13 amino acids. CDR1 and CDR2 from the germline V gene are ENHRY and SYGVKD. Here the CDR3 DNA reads TGTGCCATCAGTGGCGGAGCCGCAGATACGCAGTATTTT. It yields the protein CAISGGAADTQYF.

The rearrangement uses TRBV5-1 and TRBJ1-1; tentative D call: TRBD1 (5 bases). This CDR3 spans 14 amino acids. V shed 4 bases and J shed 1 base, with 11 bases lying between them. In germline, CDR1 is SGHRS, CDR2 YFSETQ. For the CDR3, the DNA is TGCGCCAGCAGCATAATGGGGGGGAACACTGAAGCTTTCTTT. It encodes CASSIMGGNTEAFF.

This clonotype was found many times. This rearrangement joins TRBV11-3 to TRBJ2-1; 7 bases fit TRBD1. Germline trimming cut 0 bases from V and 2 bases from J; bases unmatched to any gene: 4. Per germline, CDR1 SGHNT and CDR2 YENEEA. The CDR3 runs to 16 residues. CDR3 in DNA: TGTGCCAGCAGCTTAGACCGGGACAGAACCTACAATGAGCAGTTCTTC. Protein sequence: CASSLDRDRTYNEQFF.

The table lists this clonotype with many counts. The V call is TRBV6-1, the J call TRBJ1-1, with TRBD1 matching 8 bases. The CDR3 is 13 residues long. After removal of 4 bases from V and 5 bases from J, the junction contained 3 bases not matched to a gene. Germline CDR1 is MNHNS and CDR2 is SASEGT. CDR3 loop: CASSGDRGTEAFF. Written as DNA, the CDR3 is TGTGCCAGCAGTGGCGACAGGGGTACTGAAGCTTTCTTT.

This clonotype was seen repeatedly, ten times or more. The CDR3 protein is CASSSASGGAYGYTF. The CDR3 region has the DNA TGTGCCAGCAGCTCCGCCTCAGGGGGTGCCTATGGCTACACCTTC. The chain uses TRBV7-2 and TRBJ1-2, with TRBD1 matching 7 bases. Trimming took 4 bases from V and 4 from J; bases not matched to a gene: 9. This CDR3 is 15 amino acids long. Germline lookup yields CDR1 SGHTA and CDR2 FQGNSA.

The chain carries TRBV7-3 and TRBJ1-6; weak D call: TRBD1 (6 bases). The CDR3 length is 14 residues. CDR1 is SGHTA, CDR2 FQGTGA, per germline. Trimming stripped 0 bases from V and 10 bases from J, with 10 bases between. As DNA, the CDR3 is TGTGCCAGCAGCTTAACGTCGGGGGGCTCACCCCTCCACTTT. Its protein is CASSLTSGGSPLHF.

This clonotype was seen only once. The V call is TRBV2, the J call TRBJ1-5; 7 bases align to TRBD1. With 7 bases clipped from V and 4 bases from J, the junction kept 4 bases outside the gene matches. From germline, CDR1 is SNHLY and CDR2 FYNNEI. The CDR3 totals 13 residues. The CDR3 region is CASTTGANQPQHF. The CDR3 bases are TGTGCCAGCACTACAGGGGCGAATCAGCCCCAGCATTTT.

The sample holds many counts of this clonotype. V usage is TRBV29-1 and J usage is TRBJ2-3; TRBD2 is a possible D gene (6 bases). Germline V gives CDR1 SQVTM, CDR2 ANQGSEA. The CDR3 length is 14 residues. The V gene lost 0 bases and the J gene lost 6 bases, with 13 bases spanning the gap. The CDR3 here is CSVEDQGAGDTQYF. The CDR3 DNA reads TGCAGCGTTGAAGATCAGGGCGCGGGGGATACGCAGTATTTT.

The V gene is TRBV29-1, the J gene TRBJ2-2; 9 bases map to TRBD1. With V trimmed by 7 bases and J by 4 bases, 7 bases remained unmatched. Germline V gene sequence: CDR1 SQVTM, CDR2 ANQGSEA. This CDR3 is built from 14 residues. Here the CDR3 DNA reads TGCAGCGCCGGGACAGGGCTTGGCACCGGGGAGCTGTTTTTT. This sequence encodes CSAGTGLGTGELFF.

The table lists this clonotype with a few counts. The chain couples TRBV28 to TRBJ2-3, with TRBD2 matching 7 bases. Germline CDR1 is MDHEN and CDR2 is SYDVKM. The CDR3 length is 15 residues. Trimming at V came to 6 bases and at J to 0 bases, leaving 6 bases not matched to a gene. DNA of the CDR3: TGTGCCAGCAGCTTACTAGCGACTAGCACAGATACGCAGTATTTT. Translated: CASSLLATSTDTQYF.

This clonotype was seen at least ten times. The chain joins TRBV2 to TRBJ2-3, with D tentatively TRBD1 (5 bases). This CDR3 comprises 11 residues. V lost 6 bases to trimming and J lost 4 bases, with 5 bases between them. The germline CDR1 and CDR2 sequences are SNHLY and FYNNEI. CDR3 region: CASRQADTQYF. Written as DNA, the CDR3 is TGTGCCAGCAGACAGGCAGATACGCAGTATTTT.

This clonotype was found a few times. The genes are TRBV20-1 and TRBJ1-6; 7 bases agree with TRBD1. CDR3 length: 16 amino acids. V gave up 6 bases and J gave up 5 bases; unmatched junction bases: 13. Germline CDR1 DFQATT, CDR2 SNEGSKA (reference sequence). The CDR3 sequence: CSASPQGGLDNSPLHF. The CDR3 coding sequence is TGCAGTGCAAGCCCGCAGGGGGGGCTGGATAATTCACCCCTCCACTTT.

The CDR3 DNA reads TGTGCCAGCAGCTTGAGAGGGGGGAAACAAGAGACCCAGTACTTC. Protein sequence: CASSLRGGKQETQYF. The V call is TRBV11-2, the J call TRBJ2-5; either TRBD1 or TRBD2 may fit D (6 bases each). Germline assignment: CDR1 SGHAT and CDR2 FQNNGV. The V and J ends lost 3 bases and 2 bases respectively, with 13 bases between them. This CDR3 has 15 residues.

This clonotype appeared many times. CDR3 coding DNA: TGTGCCAGCAGTCCTCTAGCTCCTTCTTACGAGCAGTACTTC. This translates into CASSPLAPSYEQYF. The rearrangement uses TRBV9 and TRBJ2-7; D is perhaps TRBD2 (5 bases). Germline V gene sequence: CDR1 SGDLS, CDR2 YYNGEE. The ends were cut back, 5 bases at V and 4 bases at J, with 16 bases in the middle. The CDR3 is 14 amino acids.

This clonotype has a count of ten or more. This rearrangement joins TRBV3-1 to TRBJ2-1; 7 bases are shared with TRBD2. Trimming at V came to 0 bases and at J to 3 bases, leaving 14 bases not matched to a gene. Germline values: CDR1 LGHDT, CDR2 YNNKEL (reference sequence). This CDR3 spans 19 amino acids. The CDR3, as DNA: TGTGCCAGCAGCCAAGATACCCTCGAAGTAGCGGGCTACTACAATGAGCAGTTCTTC. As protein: CASSQDTLEVAGYYNEQFF.

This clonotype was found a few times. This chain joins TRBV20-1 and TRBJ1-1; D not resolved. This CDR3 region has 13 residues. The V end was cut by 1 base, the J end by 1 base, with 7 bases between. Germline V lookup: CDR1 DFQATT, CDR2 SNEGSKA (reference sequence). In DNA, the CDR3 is TGCAGTGCTAGAGGGGTCAGGAACACTGAAGCTTTCTTT. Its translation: CSARGVRNTEAFF.

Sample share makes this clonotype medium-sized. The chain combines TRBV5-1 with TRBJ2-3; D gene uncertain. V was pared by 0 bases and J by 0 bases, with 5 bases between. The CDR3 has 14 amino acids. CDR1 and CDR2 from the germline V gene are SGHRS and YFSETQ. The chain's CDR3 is CASSLAISTDTQYF. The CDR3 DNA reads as TGCGCCAGCAGCTTGGCCATCAGCACAGATACGCAGTATTTT.

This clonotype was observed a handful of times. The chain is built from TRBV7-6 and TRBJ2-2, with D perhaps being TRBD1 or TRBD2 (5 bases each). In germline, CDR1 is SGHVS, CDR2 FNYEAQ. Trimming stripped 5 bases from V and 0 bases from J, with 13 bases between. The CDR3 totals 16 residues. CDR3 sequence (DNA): TGTGCCAGCAGCCCGACCGGGACGACGAACACCGGGGAGCTGTTTTTT. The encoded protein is CASSPTGTTNTGELFF.

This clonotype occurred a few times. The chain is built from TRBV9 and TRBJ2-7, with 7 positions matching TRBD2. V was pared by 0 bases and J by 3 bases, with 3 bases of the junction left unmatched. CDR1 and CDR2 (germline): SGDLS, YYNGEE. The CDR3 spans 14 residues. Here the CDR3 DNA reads TGTGCCAGCAGCGTAGATCCTAGCGGCTACGAGCAGTACTTC. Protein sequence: CASSVDPSGYEQYF.

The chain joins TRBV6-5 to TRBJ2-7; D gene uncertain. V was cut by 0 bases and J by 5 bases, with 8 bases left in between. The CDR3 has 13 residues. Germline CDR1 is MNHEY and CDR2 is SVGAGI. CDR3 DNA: TGTGCCAGCAGTTACTCAGAATCCCACGAGCAGTACTTC. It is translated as CASSYSESHEQYF.

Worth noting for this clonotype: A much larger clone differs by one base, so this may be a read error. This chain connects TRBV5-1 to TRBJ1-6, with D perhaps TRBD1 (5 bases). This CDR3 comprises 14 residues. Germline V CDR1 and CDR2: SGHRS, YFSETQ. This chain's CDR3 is CASSFRQNNTPLHF. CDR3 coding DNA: TGCGCCAGCAGCTTCCGACAGAATAATACACCCCTCCACTTT.

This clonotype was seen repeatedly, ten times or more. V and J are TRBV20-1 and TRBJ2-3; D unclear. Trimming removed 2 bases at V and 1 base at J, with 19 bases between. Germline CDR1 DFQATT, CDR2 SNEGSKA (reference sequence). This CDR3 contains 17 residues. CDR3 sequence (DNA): TGCAGTGCTAGACCCCCTATAGCCTGGGGTGGCACAGATACGCAGTATTTT. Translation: CSARPPIAWGGTDTQYF.

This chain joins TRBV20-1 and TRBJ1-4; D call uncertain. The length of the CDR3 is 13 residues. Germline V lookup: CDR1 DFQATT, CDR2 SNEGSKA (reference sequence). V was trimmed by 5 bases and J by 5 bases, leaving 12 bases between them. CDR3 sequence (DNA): TGCAGTGCTTACAGTGGCTACAATGAAAAACTGTTTTTT. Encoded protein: CSAYSGYNEKLFF.